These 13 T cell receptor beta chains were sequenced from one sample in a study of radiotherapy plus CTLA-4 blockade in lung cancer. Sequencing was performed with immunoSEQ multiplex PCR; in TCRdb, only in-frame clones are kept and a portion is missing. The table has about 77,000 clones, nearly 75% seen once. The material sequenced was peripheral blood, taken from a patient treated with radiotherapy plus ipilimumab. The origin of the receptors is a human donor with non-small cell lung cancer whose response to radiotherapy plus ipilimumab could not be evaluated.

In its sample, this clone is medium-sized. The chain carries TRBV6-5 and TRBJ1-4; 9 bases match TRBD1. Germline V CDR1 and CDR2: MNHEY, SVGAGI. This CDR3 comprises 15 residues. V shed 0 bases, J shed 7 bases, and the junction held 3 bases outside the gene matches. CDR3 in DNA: TGTGCCAGCAGTTACTCGGGACAGGGAGGTGAAAAACTGTTTTTT. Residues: CASSYSGQGGEKLFF.

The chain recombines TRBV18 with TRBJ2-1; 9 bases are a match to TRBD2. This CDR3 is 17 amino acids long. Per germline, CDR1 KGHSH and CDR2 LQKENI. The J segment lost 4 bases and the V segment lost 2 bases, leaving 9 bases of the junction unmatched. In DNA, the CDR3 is TGTGCCAGCTCACCATCTGTGGCTAGCGGGACGTACAATGAGCAGTTCTTC. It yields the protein CASSPSVASGTYNEQFF.

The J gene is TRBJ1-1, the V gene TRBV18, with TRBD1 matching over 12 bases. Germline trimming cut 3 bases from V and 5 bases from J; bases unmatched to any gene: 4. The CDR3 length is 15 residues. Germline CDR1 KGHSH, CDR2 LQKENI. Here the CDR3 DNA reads TGTGCCAGCTCACCCTGGGACAGGGGGCGAACTGAAGCTTTCTTT. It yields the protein CASSPWDRGRTEAFF.

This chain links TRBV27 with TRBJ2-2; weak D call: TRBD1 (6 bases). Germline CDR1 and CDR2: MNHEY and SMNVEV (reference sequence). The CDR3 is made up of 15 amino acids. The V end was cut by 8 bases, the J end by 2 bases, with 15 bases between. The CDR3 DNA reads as TGTGCCAGCCACCTCAGGGGCGGAAACACCGGGGAGCTGTTTTTT. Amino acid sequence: CASHLRGGNTGELFF.

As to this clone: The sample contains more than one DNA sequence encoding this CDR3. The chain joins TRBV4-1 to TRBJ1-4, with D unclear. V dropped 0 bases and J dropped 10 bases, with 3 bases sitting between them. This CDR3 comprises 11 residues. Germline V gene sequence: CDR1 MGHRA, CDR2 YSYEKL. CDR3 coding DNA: TGCGCCAGCAGCCAAGAGCGAAAACTGTTTTTT. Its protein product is CASSQERKLFF.

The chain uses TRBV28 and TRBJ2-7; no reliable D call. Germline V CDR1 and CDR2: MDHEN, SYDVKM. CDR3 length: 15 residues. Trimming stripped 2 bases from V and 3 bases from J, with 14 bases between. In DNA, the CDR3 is TGTGCCAGCAGTTTAAGTGTGGCCGGGTACTACGAGCAGTACTTC. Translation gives CASSLSVAGYYEQYF. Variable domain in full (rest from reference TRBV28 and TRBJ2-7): DVKVTQSSRYLVKRTGEKVFLECVQDMDHENMFWYRQDPGLGLRLIYFSYDVKMKEKGDIPEGYSVSREKKERFSLILESASTNQTSMYLCASSLSVAGYYEQYFGPGTRLTVT.

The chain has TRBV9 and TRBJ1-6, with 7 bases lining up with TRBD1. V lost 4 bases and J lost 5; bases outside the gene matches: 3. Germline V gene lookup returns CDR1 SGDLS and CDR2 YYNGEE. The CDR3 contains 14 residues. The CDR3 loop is CASSIQGHNSPLHF. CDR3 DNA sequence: TGTGCCAGCAGCATACAGGGGCATAATTCACCCCTCCACTTT.

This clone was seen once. The CDR3 reads CASSLERVLATEAFF. DNA for the CDR3: TGTGCCAGCAGCTTAGAGCGGGTTTTGGCGACTGAAGCTTTCTTT. The V call is TRBV7-6, the J call TRBJ1-1; D is ambiguous. The CDR3 covers 15 residues. Trimming removed 1 base from V and 5 bases from J, with 14 bases in between. CDR1 is SGHVS and CDR2 is FNYEAQ in the germline V gene.

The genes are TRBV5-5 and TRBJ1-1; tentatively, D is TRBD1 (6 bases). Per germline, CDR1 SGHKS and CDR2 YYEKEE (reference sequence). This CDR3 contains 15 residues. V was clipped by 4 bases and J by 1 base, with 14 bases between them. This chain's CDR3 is CASSTSLQGNTEAFF. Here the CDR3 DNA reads TGTGCCAGCAGCACATCATTACAGGGGAACACTGAAGCTTTCTTT.

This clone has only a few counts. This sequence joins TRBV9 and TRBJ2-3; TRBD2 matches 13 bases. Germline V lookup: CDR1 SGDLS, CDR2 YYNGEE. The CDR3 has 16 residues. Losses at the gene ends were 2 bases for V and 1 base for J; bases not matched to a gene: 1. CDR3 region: CASSVTSGGRTDTQYF. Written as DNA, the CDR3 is TGTGCCAGCAGCGTGACTAGCGGGGGGCGCACAGATACGCAGTATTTT.

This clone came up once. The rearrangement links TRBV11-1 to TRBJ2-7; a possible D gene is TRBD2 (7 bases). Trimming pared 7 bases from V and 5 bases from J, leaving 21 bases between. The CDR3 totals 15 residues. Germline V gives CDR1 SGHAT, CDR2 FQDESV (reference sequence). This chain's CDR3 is CASTSQLQGGDEQYF. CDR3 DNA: TGTGCCAGCACCTCGCAGCTACAGGGAGGGGACGAGCAGTACTTC.

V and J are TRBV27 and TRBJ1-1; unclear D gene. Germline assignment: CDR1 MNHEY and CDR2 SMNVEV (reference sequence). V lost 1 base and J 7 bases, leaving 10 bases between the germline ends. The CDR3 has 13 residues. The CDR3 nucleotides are TGTGCCAGCAGTTTATTTTCGTTCGGTGAAGCTTTCTTT. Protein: CASSLFSFGEAFF.

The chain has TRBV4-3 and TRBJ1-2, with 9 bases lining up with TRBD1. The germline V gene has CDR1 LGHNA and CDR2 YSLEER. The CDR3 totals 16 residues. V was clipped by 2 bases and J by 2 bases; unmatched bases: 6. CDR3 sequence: CASSQPGTGTNYGYTF. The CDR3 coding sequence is TGCGCCAGCAGCCAACCCGGGACAGGGACCAACTATGGCTACACCTTC.